The 27 T cell receptor beta chains below come from one sample, sequenced in a study of tissue T cells after allogeneic stem cell transplantation. Time point described: mouse harvest day 14 after allogeneic transplant. Each mouse received 10^7 T-cell-depleted marrow cells plus 10^6 splenic CD5+ T cells by tail vein. Sequenced by immunoSEQ multiplex PCR; TCRdb stores in-frame clones only, minus some. In the table there are approximately 4,500 clones, 35% to 50% of which are singletons. Sequenced sample: gut tissue. The receptors come from a female BALB/c mouse given C57BL/6 T cells with graft-versus-host disease after an allogeneic hematopoietic cell transplant.

About this clone itself: A clone one base away is much larger, so this may be a read error. Mouse germline and gene names are used. The read falls 1 residue short of the CDR3 end, and the missing part is taken from the germline J gene. The rearrangement links TRBV21 to TRBJ2-7, with 8 nucleotides matching TRBD2. TRBV21 is flagged as an ORF with uncertain function. The CDR3 has 15 amino acids. The ends lost 2 bases at V and 7 bases at J; junction bases unmatched: 10. CDR3 DNA (partial): TGTGCTAGCAGTCAAAACGGGGGGGGGCGCGAGGAACAGTAC. Translating gives CASSQNGGGREEQY. The whole CDR3 sequence reads CASSQNGGGREEQYF.

Regarding this clone: Gene names follow the mouse nomenclature. The part of the CDR3 DNA that was read is TGTGCCAGCAGTCTAGGAGCTTCTGGAAATACGCTCTAT. This translates into CASSLGASGNTLY. The CDR3 in full is CASSLGASGNTLYF. The rearrangement uses TRBV26 and TRBJ1-3; D is ambiguous. The read halts 1 residue ahead of the CDR3 end, with the missing end drawn from the germline J gene. The CDR3 totals 14 residues. Germline V gene sequence: CDR1 KGHPV, CDR2 FQNQEV (reference sequence). Trimming pared 3 bases from V and 0 bases from J, leaving 6 bases between.

On this clone: Each gene name is a mouse one. Read data end 1 residue before the CDR3 end; the end is taken from the germline J gene. The J gene is TRBJ1-1, the V gene TRBV26, with D maybe TRBD1 (6 bases). Trimming removed 6 bases from V and 4 bases from J, with 15 bases in between. Germline lookup yields CDR1 KGHPV and CDR2 FQNQEV (reference sequence). This CDR3 spans 14 amino acids. The CDR3 sequence is CASSVLAGATEVFF. CDR3 DNA (partial): TGTGCCAGCAGCGTGCTAGCAGGGGCCACAGAAGTCTTC.

Points on this clone: All gene names here are mouse names. The missing CDR3 end, 1 residue past where the read stops, is filled in from the germline J gene. V and J are TRBV3 and TRBJ2-7; the match to TRBD2 covers 10 bases. CDR1 and CDR2 (germline): SNHLY, FYNGKV (reference sequence). The CDR3 is 14 amino acids. The V gene end was trimmed by 5 bases and the J gene end by 2 bases; junction bases not matched to a gene: 3. The CDR3 DNA, read in part, is TGTGCCAGCAGCCGGGACTGGGGCCCCTATGAACAGTAC. It encodes CASSRDWGPYEQY. The entire CDR3 sequence reads CASSRDWGPYEQYF.

Concerning this clone: The genes and germline here are from mouse. The sequenced fragment ends 1 residue before the CDR3 boundary, so the rest is inferred from the germline J gene. This chain joins TRBV26 and TRBJ1-6, with D perhaps TRBD1 (6 bases). TRBJ1-6 has ORF status, its function being uncertain. Trimming stripped 3 bases from V and 4 bases from J, with 10 bases between. CDR3 length: 15 residues. CDR1 and CDR2 (germline): KGHPV, FQNQEV (reference sequence). CDR3 DNA (partial): TGTGCCAGCAGTCTCACAGGGACTTATAATTCGCCCCTCTAC. Translating gives CASSLTGTYNSPLY. The full CDR3 reads CASSLTGTYNSPLYF.

This clone was seen more than once but under ten times. Genes here carry mouse names. CDR3 amino acids: CASSDKGVEQYF. The part of the CDR3 DNA that was read is TGTGCCAGCAGTGATAAAGGGGTGGAACAGTAC. The chain uses TRBV13-1 and TRBJ2-7, with D perhaps TRBD1 (5 bases). Read coverage stops 1 residue before the CDR3 terminus; the germline J gene supplies the remainder. The germline V gene encodes CDR1 NSHNY and CDR2 SYGAGN. V lost 1 base, J lost 7 bases, and 9 bases lay in between. The CDR3 totals 12 residues.

A single count supports this clone. The listed genes are named as in mouse. Read sequence stops 1 residue before the CDR3 end, and the germline J gene provides the missing end. The chain combines TRBV5 with TRBJ2-5; a weak D match, TRBD1 (5 bases). V dropped 0 bases and J dropped 3 bases, with 7 bases sitting between them. From germline, CDR1 is LGHNA and CDR2 YNLKQL (reference sequence). The CDR3 contains 14 residues. The part of the CDR3 DNA that was read is TGTGCCAGCAGCCAAGACAGGGAACAAGACACCCAGTAC. This sequence encodes CASSQDREQDTQY. The entire CDR3 protein reads CASSQDREQDTQYF.

About this clone: Gene and germline names: mouse. The covered CDR3 bases are TGTGCCAGCAGTCCCAACTATGCTGAGCAGTTC. This translates into CASSPNYAEQF. The full-length CDR3 reads as CASSPNYAEQFF. The V gene is TRBV26, the J gene TRBJ2-1; D is unresolved. The read stops 1 residue short of the end of the CDR3; the missing end is completed from the germline J gene. The CDR3 covers 12 residues. Trimming removed 4 bases from V and 1 base from J, with 2 bases in between. In germline, CDR1 is KGHPV, CDR2 FQNQEV (reference sequence).

About this clone itself: Mouse germline and gene names are used. The read gets to within 1 residue of the CDR3 end, and the germline J gene fills in the rest. The chain has TRBV5 and TRBJ2-5; D is unresolved. The CDR3 is 12 residues long. The V gene lost 1 base and the J gene lost 5 bases, with 4 bases spanning the gap. Germline values: CDR1 LGHNA, CDR2 YNLKQL (reference sequence). The sequenced part of the CDR3 DNA is TGTGCCAGCAGCCAAGTGGGAGACACCCAGTAC. It codes for CASSQVGDTQY. The whole CDR3 protein reads CASSQVGDTQYF.

A remark on this clone: Gene and germline names: mouse. The read is 1 residue too short to cover the CDR3 end, so that end is filled in from the germline J gene. The rearrangement uses TRBV3 and TRBJ1-4; 10 nucleotides align to TRBD1. This CDR3 contains 15 residues. The germline V gene encodes CDR1 SNHLY and CDR2 FYNGKV (reference sequence). Trimming at V came to 6 bases and at J to 6 bases, leaving 7 bases not matched to a gene. The CDR3 DNA, read in part, is TGTGCCAGCAGGGAGGGACAGGGGAAGGACGAAAGATTATTT. Translation gives CASREGQGKDERLF. The full CDR3 is CASREGQGKDERLFF.

To note about this clone: Gene names and germline match the mouse. Read coverage stops 1 residue before the CDR3 terminus; the germline J gene supplies the remainder. This rearrangement joins TRBV26 to TRBJ1-6, with no clear D. TRBJ1-6 is reported as an ORF; its role is uncertain. V lost 2 bases, J lost 5 bases, and 1 base lay in between. CDR3 length: 12 amino acids. The germline gives CDR1 KGHPV, CDR2 FQNQEV (reference sequence). CDR3 sequence reads: CASSLNNSPLYF. The CDR3 bases that were read are TGTGCCAGCAGTCTGAATAATTCGCCCCTCTAC.

This clone is labeled as medium-sized. The genes and germline here are from mouse. The chain's CDR3 is CASSLTQGNERLFF. The sequenced CDR3 bases are TGTGCCAGCAGTCTAACACAGGGGAACGAAAGATTATTT. The rearrangement uses TRBV26 and TRBJ1-4; TRBD1 agrees at 7 bases. From the germline J gene comes the end of the CDR3, since the read stops 1 residue before it. V trimming: 3 bases; J trimming: 5 bases; junction bases outside the gene matches: 3. Germline V gene sequence: CDR1 KGHPV, CDR2 FQNQEV (reference sequence). The CDR3 extends over 14 amino acids.

Details on this clone: The gene names here belong to mouse. The part of the CDR3 DNA that was read is TGTGCCAGCAGTCGACCGGGACTGGGGACTTATGAACAGTAC. Translating gives CASSRPGLGTYEQY. The entire CDR3 sequence reads CASSRPGLGTYEQYF. The chain uses TRBV26 and TRBJ2-7; 10 positions agree with TRBD2. The read stops 1 residue short of the end of the CDR3; the missing end is completed from the germline J gene. Losses at the gene ends were 4 bases for V and 4 bases for J; bases not matched to a gene: 7. This CDR3 has 15 residues. The germline CDR1 and CDR2 sequences are KGHPV and FQNQEV (reference sequence).

This clone has more than one count but fewer than ten. These gene names are mouse names. The read gets to within 1 residue of the CDR3 end, and the germline J gene fills in the rest. The V gene is TRBV26, the J gene TRBJ2-5, with a weak D call TRBD1 (6 bases). Between the trimmed V and J ends, which lost 6 bases and 2 bases, there was a span of 15 bases. This CDR3 has 15 residues. The germline V gene encodes CDR1 KGHPV and CDR2 FQNQEV (reference sequence). The CDR3: CASSTTGTSQDTQYF. CDR3 bases read: TGTGCCAGCAGCACCACCGGGACATCCCAAGACACCCAGTAC. Using reference TRBV26 and TRBJ2-5 for the parts outside the CDR3, the full variable domain is NSKVIQTPRYLVKGQGQKAKMRCIPEKGHPVVFWYQQNKNNEFKFLINFQNQEVLQQIDMTEKRFSAECPSNSPCSLEIQSSEAGDSALYLCASSTTGTSQDTQYFGPGTRLLVL.

Regarding this clone: The gene names given are mouse names. The CDR3 is cut off 1 residue early in the read; its end comes from the germline J gene. The chain links TRBV26 to TRBJ2-2, with 7 bases matching TRBD1. Per germline, CDR1 KGHPV and CDR2 FQNQEV (reference sequence). This CDR3 spans 16 amino acids. With V trimmed by 4 bases and J by 1 base, 6 bases remained unmatched. The CDR3 here is CASSPTGTVNTGQLYF. The covered CDR3 bases are TGTGCCAGCAGTCCGACGGGGACAGTAAACACCGGGCAGCTCTAC.

As concerns this clone: Germline and genes: mouse. The CDR3 goes on 1 residue after the read ends, and that part is filled in from the germline J gene. This chain joins TRBV12-1 and TRBJ2-7; D possibly corresponds to TRBD2 (6 bases). The CDR3 covers 14 residues. The germline CDR1 and CDR2 sequences are SGHSN and HYEKVE. Trimming shortened V by 1 base and J by 0 bases, and 9 bases separated the two germline ends. The CDR3: CASSLRGLSYEQYF. The CDR3 bases that were read are TGTGCCAGCTCTCTGAGGGGACTCTCCTATGAACAGTAC.

By share, this clone ranks as medium-sized. Gene names and germline refer to mouse. The read ends 1 residue early relative to the CDR3; the germline J gene fills the gap. The J gene is TRBJ2-2, the V gene TRBV12-2; no clear D gene. Trimming removed 0 bases at V and 1 base at J, with 5 bases between. The germline CDR1 and CDR2 sequences are SGHLS and HYDKME. The CDR3 has 14 amino acids. The CDR3 sequence: CASSLDGNTGQLYF. The sequenced part of the CDR3 DNA is TGTGCCAGCTCTCTCGATGGAAACACCGGGCAGCTCTAC. The full variable domain, with the rest looked up from reference TRBV12-2 and TRBJ2-2, is NSGVVQSPRYIIKGKGERSILKCIPISGHLSVAWYQQTQGQELKFFIQHYDKMERDKGNLPSRFSVQQFDDYHSEMNMSALELEDSAVYFCASSLDGNTGQLYFGEGSKLTVL.

To note about this clone: Mouse names are used for the genes. The read is 1 residue too short to cover the CDR3 end, so that end is filled in from the germline J gene. The chain joins TRBV13-1 to TRBJ2-4; 11 bases map to TRBD2. CDR1 is NSHNY and CDR2 is SYGAGN in the germline V gene. The CDR3 is 14 residues long. Trimming at V came to 4 bases and at J to 4 bases, leaving 2 bases not matched to a gene. CDR3 DNA, as far as it was read: TGTGCCAGCAGTCTGACTGGGGGGGAAAACACCTTGTAC. It codes for CASSLTGGENTLY. From start to end, the CDR3 is CASSLTGGENTLYF.

As for this clone: Each gene name is a mouse one. The observed sequence ends 1 residue before the CDR3 terminus, with the missing tail filled in from the germline J gene. This chain joins TRBV23 and TRBJ2-4; TRBD2 is taken as the D call from the table, unchecked against the DNA. CDR1 KGHTA and CDR2 FQNQQP come from the germline V gene. The length of the CDR3 is 16 residues. The CDR3 sequence: CSSSQRDWGSQNTLYF. The CDR3 bases that were read are TGCTCCAGCAGTCAACGGGACTGGGGGAGTCAAAACACCTTGTAC.

Concerning this clone itself: The germline and genes are mouse ones. The read ends 1 residue before the CDR3 terminus; that terminus is restored from the germline J gene. The V gene is TRBV26, the J gene TRBJ1-1; 7 nucleotides match TRBD1. This CDR3 is built from 14 residues. Germline CDR1 reads KGHPV; CDR2 reads FQNQEV (reference sequence). V gave up 0 bases and J gave up 2 bases; unmatched junction bases: 0. The sequenced part of the CDR3 DNA is TGTGCCAGCAGTCTGTCAGGGGGCAACACAGAAGTCTTC. The encoded protein is CASSLSGGNTEVF. The whole CDR3 region reads CASSLSGGNTEVFF.

With respect to this clone: The gene symbols are mouse symbols. The CDR3 is cut off 1 residue early in the read; its end comes from the germline J gene. The rearrangement uses TRBV26 and TRBJ2-4, with a possible D match to TRBD1 (5 bases). Germline V gene lookup returns CDR1 KGHPV and CDR2 FQNQEV (reference sequence). The CDR3 has 13 amino acids. V was cut by 4 bases and J by 4 bases, with 9 bases left in between. CDR3 bases read: TGTGCCAGCAGTCCCGGACAAAAAAACACCTTGTAC. Translation: CASSPGQKNTLY. The full CDR3 protein reads CASSPGQKNTLYF.

A single count supports this clone. Gene names and germline refer to mouse. The read ends 1 residue shy of where the CDR3 ends; the end is completed using the germline J gene. The V gene is TRBV12-2, the J gene TRBJ2-1; TRBD2 aligns across 11 bases. Germline V CDR1 and CDR2: SGHLS, HYDKME. The CDR3 runs 14 residues. After removal of 2 bases from V and 4 bases from J, the junction contained 0 bases not matched to a gene. The chain's CDR3 is CASSRDWGYAEQFF. The part of the CDR3 DNA that was read is TGTGCCAGCTCTCGGGACTGGGGGTATGCTGAGCAGTTC.

This clone appeared a single time. The gene names given are mouse names. The read comes to an end 1 residue before the CDR3 does, leaving the germline J gene to fill in the end. This chain joins TRBV31 and TRBJ2-1, with TRBD2 matching over 10 bases. Germline V gene sequence: CDR1 GKSSPN, CDR2 SITVG. The CDR3 is made up of 13 amino acids. Trimming at V came to 3 bases and at J to 7 bases, leaving 3 bases not matched to a gene. Incomplete CDR3 DNA: TGTGCCTGGAGAACACTGGGGGGGGCTGAGCAGTTC. It codes for CAWRTLGGAEQF. The CDR3 in its entirety is CAWRTLGGAEQFF.

As regards this clone: Gene names are mouse gene names. With the read ending 1 residue before the CDR3 end, the germline J gene is used to fill in that end. This sequence joins TRBV3 and TRBJ2-7; D is possibly TRBD1 (6 bases). The CDR3 runs to 12 residues. Between the trimmed V and J ends, which lost 6 bases and 3 bases, there was a span of 9 bases. Germline assignment: CDR1 SNHLY and CDR2 FYNGKV (reference sequence). The CDR3 region is CASRRDNYEQYF. The part of the CDR3 DNA that was read is TGTGCCAGCAGACGGGACAACTATGAACAGTAC.

With respect to this clone: Genes here carry mouse names. Sequencing ends 1 residue short of the CDR3 end; the germline J gene provides the rest. Other nucleotide sequences in the sample specify the same CDR3. The chain carries TRBV13-2 and TRBJ2-7; possibly TRBD1 for D (5 bases). V lost 1 base and J 6 bases, leaving 5 bases between the germline ends. This CDR3 is built from 11 residues. Germline CDR1 NNHNN, CDR2 SYGAGS (reference sequence). The covered CDR3 bases are TGTGCCAGCGGTGATAGGGGTGAACAGTAC. As protein: CASGDRGEQY. The entire CDR3 is CASGDRGEQYF.

As regards this clone: The listed genes are named as in mouse. Sequencing ends 1 residue short of the CDR3 end; the germline J gene provides the rest. This rearrangement joins TRBV24 to TRBJ1-4, with 11 bases lining up with TRBD1. V shed 3 bases and J 4 bases; nucleotides not matched to a gene: 1. This CDR3 contains 15 residues. The germline CDR1 and CDR2 sequences are KGHTA and FRNEEI. This chain's CDR3 is CASSLGTGGNERLFF. Partial CDR3 DNA: TGTGCCAGCAGTCTCGGGACAGGGGGCAACGAAAGATTATTT.

Turning to this clone: Mouse gene names apply. The read is 1 residue too short to cover the CDR3 end, so that end is filled in from the germline J gene. The rearrangement joins TRBV26 to TRBJ2-1, with 8 nucleotides matching TRBD2. The CDR3 is 14 amino acids. Per germline, CDR1 KGHPV and CDR2 FQNQEV (reference sequence). Germline trimming cut 4 bases from V and 5 bases from J; bases unmatched to any gene: 4. The CDR3 region is CASSPLGGDAEQFF. CDR3 bases read: TGTGCCAGCAGTCCTCTGGGGGGAGATGCTGAGCAGTTC.